This T cell receptor (beta chain) was sequenced for a study of T cell changes during pregnancy in multiple sclerosis. Profiled with immunoSEQ multiplex PCR; TCRdb holds only in-frame clones, not every one. The sample lists about 100,000 clones; more than 85% were seen once. This clone was seen once. Germline values: CDR1 SGDLS, CDR2 YYNGEE. The CDR3 is made up of 15 amino acids. V dropped 0 bases and J dropped 1 base, with 9 bases sitting between them. The sequence derives from a female donor with multiple sclerosis, enrolled in a pregnancy study. The sample here was peripheral blood, taken after pregnancy. The chain uses TRBV9 and TRBJ2-3, with a possible D match to TRBD1 (6 bases). The CDR3, as DNA: TGTGCCAGCAGCGTAGCCGCAGGGGGCACAGATACGCAGTATTTT. As protein: CASSVAAGGTDTQYF.